A selection of T cell receptor beta chains follows, all from one sample in a study of T cells in Graves' hyperthyroidism and ophthalmopathy. Each CDR3 protein gets one entry after TCRdb re-called the multiplex PCR reads with MiXCR. The sample has 500,000 to 550,000 distinct CDR3 sequences, approximately 20% seen once; the top ten hold less than 55%. Sequences were obtained from blood. The source is a man between 35 and 55 years old with Graves' ophthalmopathy. Each CDR3 is given with its conserved first and last residue. A D gene is named only where the DNA matches it firmly.

d_call j_call v_call cdr3_aa
NA TRBJ2-1 TRBV6-2/TRBV6-3 CASLPQRSSYNEQFF
NA TRBJ1-3 TRBV5-1 CASSSGGGAGNTIYF
TRBD1 TRBJ1-2 TRBV30 CAWSVSAGGAYGYTF
TRBD2 TRBJ2-1 TRBV9 CASSVVGGGDREQFF
NA TRBJ1-3 TRBV6-1 CAPLVGSCSGNTIYF
NA TRBJ1-5 TRBV2 CALRAQPNQPQHF
NA TRBJ2-2 TRBV3-1 CASSQALATGELFF
NA TRBJ2-3 TRBV7-9 CASLRLQSTDTQYF
TRBD2 TRBJ2-1 TRBV7-2 CASSWTPTGTSGRGHEQFF
NA TRBJ1-5 TRBV28 CASSFLAGPQHF
TRBD2 TRBJ2-1 TRBV7-2 CASSSRAGNNEQFF
NA TRBJ1-5 TRBV5-8 CASSLDMNQPQHF
TRBD2 TRBJ2-1 TRBV3-1 CASSQPGLAGYNEQFF
NA TRBJ2-7 TRBV15 CATSTTDMVQGATYEQYF
NA TRBJ1-2 TRBV2 CASRDSSYGYTF
NA TRBJ1-6 TRBV6-1 CASSEASGLLWSPLHF
TRBD2 TRBJ2-3 TRBV29-1 CSVEDRTSGTDTQYF
NA TRBJ2-5 TRBV6-1 CASSSRQETQYF
NA TRBJ1-5 TRBV10-3 CAISESRLGTGNQPQHF
TRBD2 TRBJ2-5 TRBV9 CASSTLGLAGRETQYF
TRBD1 TRBJ1-2 TRBV6-9 CASIKGTELTNYGYTF
NA TRBJ1-1 TRBV10-3 CAISERESTEAFF
NA TRBJ2-7 TRBV3-1 CASSQDGGAFYEQYF
NA TRBJ2-2 TRBV5-1 CASSSVTANTGELFF
NA TRBJ1-6 TRBV6-6 CASSYGAAYNSPLHF
NA TRBJ2-3 TRBV29-1 CSASTGEGTDTQYF
TRBD1 TRBJ1-4 TRBV20-1 CSAGGTEVNEKLFF
NA TRBJ1-3 TRBV27 CASRSFLSGNTIYF
TRBD1 TRBJ2-7 TRBV2 CASSEVGPTGALYAEQYF
NA TRBJ1-1 TRBV29-1 CSVETAVNTEAFF
NA TRBJ1-1 TRBV12-3/TRBV12-4 CASSFTPWGNLNTEAFF
TRBD2 TRBJ2-2 TRBV20-1 CSASGGAAGELFF
NA TRBJ1-3 TRBV6-1 CASSEGTHTIYF
NA TRBJ1-3 TRBV19 CASSDASPGNTIYF
NA TRBJ2-3 TRBV7-6 CASSPLRGTDTQYF
TRBD1 TRBJ2-7 TRBV4-1 CASRTYRDRGYEQYF
NA TRBJ1-2 TRBV20-1 CSASLPSGRYGYTF
NA TRBJ2-1 TRBV7-8 CASSPGGPTFNEQFF
NA TRBJ1-3 TRBV5-1 CASSLDERGFFSGNTIYF
NA TRBJ2-7 TRBV7-9 CASSYTISYEQYF